Described below is a single T cell receptor (beta chain) sequence and its context. The sample holds other DNA sequences that translate to the same CDR3. Data came from immunoSEQ multiplex PCR; TCRdb stores just in-frame clones and leaves some out. The top ten clones hold around 15% of a sample with 34,000 or so clones, approximately 88% of them seen once. This sample was included in a study of blood T cell repertoires in COVID-19. Unmatched junction bases numbered 0, after V lost 0 bases and J lost 1 base. CDR3 size: 15 residues. CDR1 SGHRS and CDR2 YFSETQ come from the germline V gene. The sequence came from a man aged 60 to 69 with active COVID-19. The chain recombines TRBV5-1 with TRBJ2-2; 7 positions agree with TRBD1. The specimen was peripheral blood. The CDR3 DNA is TGCGCCAGCAGCTTGGGACAGGGGAACACCGGGGAGCTGTTTTTT. Amino acids: CASSLGQGNTGELFF.